The 17 T cell receptor beta chains listed next were all sequenced from one sample in a study of blood T cells in healthy people across ages. The second PCR ran about 6 to 11 cycles with a sample-barcoded 5' primer and J-beta primers. Via MiXCR, TCRdb re-called the 5' RACE reads, giving one row per CDR3 protein. The sample lists approximately 600,000 distinct CDR3 sequences, about 53% seen once, with around 37% in the top ten. The specimen sequenced was blood. These receptors all come from a man in his 60s in good health.

This clonotype was seen a handful of times. The CDR3 protein is CASSPSLGNEQFF. For the CDR3, the DNA is TGTGCCAGCAGCCCCTCCCTAGGGAATGAGCAGTTCTTC. The chain employs TRBV12-3 or TRBV12-4 and TRBJ2-1; the D is unclear. Trimming stripped 6 bases from V and 7 bases from J, with 13 bases between. This CDR3 comprises 13 residues.

This clonotype was detected ten times or more. This rearrangement joins TRBV4-1 to TRBJ2-5; 8 nucleotides match TRBD2. J gave up 1 base and V 1 base, and 5 bases lay outside the gene matches. The germline V gene encodes CDR1 MGHRA and CDR2 YSYEKL. The CDR3 runs 16 residues. CDR3 amino acids: CASSQGASGSQETQYF. CDR3 bases: TGCGCCAGCAGCCAAGGAGCTAGCGGGTCCCAAGAGACCCAGTACTTC.

V usage is TRBV10-3 and J usage is TRBJ2-2; D possibly uses TRBD1 or TRBD2 (5 bases each). V was pared by 10 bases and J by 0 bases, with 12 bases between. The CDR3 has 14 amino acids. Germline V lookup: CDR1 ENHRY, CDR2 SYGVKD. CDR3 DNA sequence: TGTGCCAGTAGGGACGGCCCGAACACCGGGGAGCTGTTTTTT. Protein product: CASRDGPNTGELFF.

This clonotype was seen just once. The chain uses TRBV7-9 and TRBJ1-1; D may be TRBD1 (6 bases). Trimming shortened V by 4 bases and J by 3 bases, and 15 bases separated the two germline ends. Germline CDR1 and CDR2: SEHNR and FQNEAQ (reference sequence). CDR3 length: 15 amino acids. CDR3 amino acids: CASSSRQAVDTEAFF. CDR3 nucleotide sequence: TGTGCCAGCAGCTCGAGACAGGCAGTCGACACTGAAGCTTTCTTT. Looking up the rest from reference TRBV7-9 and TRBJ1-1 gives the full variable domain: DTGVSQNPRHKITKRGQNVTFRCDPISEHNRLYWYRQTLGQGPEFLTYFQNEAQLEKSRLLSDRFSAERPKGSFSTLEIQRTEQGDSAMYLCASSSRQAVDTEAFFGQGTRLTVV.

The gene calls are TRBV29-1 and TRBJ1-3, with D possibly TRBD1 on 6 matching bases. Germline V gene data show CDR1 as SQVTM and CDR2 as ANQGSEA. This CDR3 comprises 13 residues. Trimming took 7 bases from V and 2 from J, leaving 12 bases between them. CDR3 amino acids: CSAEWDTGNTIYF. CDR3 DNA sequence: TGCAGCGCTGAGTGGGACACTGGAAACACCATATATTTT.

This chain uses TRBV29-1 with TRBJ2-1; 10 nucleotides agree with TRBD2. This CDR3 is built from 21 residues. Trimming cost V 6 bases and J 2 bases; bases outside gene matches: 25. Germline V gene sequence: CDR1 SQVTM, CDR2 ANQGSEA. CDR3: CSVGGDRREASGSRTYNEQFF. For the CDR3, the DNA is TGCAGCGTCGGAGGCGACAGGCGGGAAGCTAGCGGGAGTAGGACCTACAATGAGCAGTTCTTC.

The J gene is TRBJ2-7, the V gene TRBV7-9, with 10 bases fitting TRBD1. The CDR3 runs 17 residues. Trimming cost V 1 base and J 4 bases; bases outside gene matches: 10. Germline V gene data show CDR1 as SEHNR and CDR2 as FQNEAQ (reference sequence). The CDR3 reads CASSLDRWGTGVYEQYF. DNA for the CDR3: TGTGCCAGCAGCTTAGATCGATGGGGGACAGGGGTGTACGAGCAGTACTTC.

The chain uses TRBV27 and TRBJ1-3, with D unresolved. From germline, CDR1 is MNHEY and CDR2 SMNVEV (reference sequence). The CDR3 covers 14 residues. V was trimmed by 0 bases and J by 3 bases, leaving 6 bases between them. This CDR3 is CASSLSPLGNTIYF. The DNA for the CDR3 is TGTGCCAGCAGTTTATCCCCCCTTGGAAACACCATATATTTT.

This sequence joins TRBV6-5 and TRBJ2-1; D not resolved. Germline V gene lookup returns CDR1 MNHEY and CDR2 SVGAGI. The CDR3 length is 14 residues. V gave up 4 bases and J gave up 7 bases, with 14 bases separating them. The CDR3 here is CASSSGQNKNEQFF. DNA of the CDR3: TGTGCCAGCAGTTCCGGGCAGAATAAAAATGAGCAGTTCTTC.

A few counts support this clonotype. The chain links TRBV5-1 to TRBJ2-2; perhaps TRBD2 as D (5 bases). The CDR3 sequence is 14 residues long. Germline V lookup: CDR1 SGHRS, CDR2 YFSETQ. V was shortened by 1 base and J by 10 bases, with 14 bases between the two germline ends. This chain's CDR3 is CASSLPSSFSELFF. In nucleotides, the CDR3 is TGCGCCAGCAGCTTGCCTAGCAGCTTTTCGGAGCTGTTTTTT.

The V gene is TRBV7-8, the J gene TRBJ1-2, with 8 bases matching TRBD1. This CDR3 comprises 16 residues. The V gene end was trimmed by 5 bases and the J gene end by 0 bases; junction bases not matched to a gene: 8. Germline loops: CDR1 SGHVS, CDR2 FQNEAQ. The CDR3 region has the DNA TGTGCCAGCAGCCCCCAAAGGACAGGGCCTAACTATGGCTACACCTTC. It codes for CASSPQRTGPNYGYTF.

The gene calls are TRBV5-1 and TRBJ2-1; TRBD2 matches 10 bases. Germline V lookup: CDR1 SGHRS, CDR2 YFSETQ. This CDR3 has 15 residues. V trimming: 2 bases; J trimming: 5 bases; junction bases outside the gene matches: 4. The CDR3 loop reads CASSLSGGDNNEQFF. The DNA for the CDR3 is TGCGCCAGCAGCTTAAGCGGGGGGGATAACAATGAGCAGTTCTTC.

This clonotype was seen once. One junction end disagrees with the germline gene, perhaps due to a read error. The chain is built from TRBV20-1 and TRBJ1-4, with TRBD1 as a possible D gene (5 bases). This CDR3 comprises 12 residues. Germline V gene lookup returns CDR1 DFQATT and CDR2 SNEGSKA (reference sequence). The CDR3 sequence is CSASAPGEKLFF. For the CDR3, the DNA is TGCAGTGCTTCCGCCCCGGGGGAAAAGCTGTTTTTT.

This clonotype showed up just a few times. The chain employs TRBV3-1 and TRBJ2-2, with TRBD1 identical over 7 bases. The CDR3 runs 15 residues. Germline-derived CDR1 and CDR2 are LGHDT and YNNKEL (reference sequence). Unmatched junction bases numbered 4, after V lost 2 bases and J lost 4 bases. This CDR3 is CASSQPRTGTGELFF. DNA for the CDR3: TGTGCCAGCAGCCAACCCCGGACAGGCACCGGGGAGCTGTTTTTT.

This clonotype came up once. The chain links TRBV7-6 to TRBJ2-2; D might be TRBD1 (6 bases). CDR1 and CDR2 (germline): SGHVS, FNYEAQ. The CDR3 is 15 amino acids. Trimming took 5 bases from V and 3 from J, leaving 13 bases between them. The CDR3 DNA is TGTGCCAGCAGCCCACTACCAGGGGACACCGGGGAGCTGTTTTTT. Protein: CASSPLPGDTGELFF.

The V gene is TRBV7-9, the J gene TRBJ2-2; tentative D call: TRBD2 (5 bases). V shed 5 bases and J shed 4 bases, with 17 bases lying between them. Germline CDR1 is SEHNR and CDR2 is FQNEAQ (reference sequence). This CDR3 has 16 residues. For the CDR3, the DNA is TGTGCCAGCAGCCGTACCGGAGCGAGGGCCACCGGGGAGCTGTTTTTT. Its translation: CASSRTGARATGELFF.

This clonotype occurred a few times. J is TRBJ1-5 and V is TRBV6-1; a possible D gene is TRBD1 (5 bases). CDR1 and CDR2 from the germline V gene are MNHNS and SASEGT. The CDR3 length is 13 residues. V dropped 7 bases and J dropped 7 bases, with 14 bases sitting between them. The CDR3 loop is CASTLGGEQPQHF. In DNA, the CDR3 is TGTGCCAGCACCCTGGGGGGGGAGCAGCCCCAGCATTTT.